What follows are 27 T cell receptor beta chains derived from one specimen sequenced in a study of T cell changes during pregnancy in multiple sclerosis. Using immunoSEQ multiplex PCR, the repertoire was profiled, and TCRdb retains in-frame clones only, with some absent. Here the sample spans tens of thousands of clones, around 92% being singletons. Sequenced material: peripheral blood, taken in the first trimester of pregnancy. These receptors came from a female donor in good health, enrolled as a control in a pregnancy study.

This sequence joins TRBV7-8 and TRBJ2-2, with a possible D match to TRBD2 (6 bases). The CDR3 has 17 amino acids. Germline assignment: CDR1 SGHVS and CDR2 FQNEAQ. V was shortened by 0 bases and J by 6 bases, with 17 bases between the two germline ends. The CDR3 DNA follows: TGTGCCAGCAGCTTAGCGCTCCCGGGAGAAGTGGCCGGGGAGCTGTTTTTT. Encoded protein: CASSLALPGEVAGELFF.

The J gene is TRBJ1-2, the V gene TRBV6-1; D is perhaps TRBD1 (5 bases). The CDR3 sequence is 12 residues long. With 4 bases removed from V and 3 bases from J, the gap between germline ends came to 6 bases. Per the germline V gene, CDR1 is MNHNS and CDR2 is SASEGT. The CDR3 reads CASSGQYYGYTF. The DNA for the CDR3 is TGTGCCAGCAGTGGACAGTACTATGGCTACACCTTC.

The rearrangement joins TRBV28 to TRBJ1-2; D gene uncertain. CDR1 and CDR2 from the germline V gene are MDHEN and SYDVKM. This CDR3 is built from 12 residues. V gave up 6 bases and J gave up 6 bases, with 11 bases separating them. CDR3 sequence: CASREQPNGYTF. The CDR3 DNA follows: TGTGCCAGCAGGGAGCAGCCCAATGGCTACACCTTC.

V usage is TRBV18 and J usage is TRBJ1-2; no reliable D call. The CDR3 length is 16 residues. Germline loops: CDR1 KGHSH, CDR2 LQKENI. V lost 2 bases, J lost 4 bases, and 17 bases lay in between. The CDR3 DNA follows: TGTGCCAGCTCACCAATCGGCGCCAGGCAAAGCTATGGCTACACCTTC. Translating it yields CASSPIGARQSYGYTF. Full variable domain (missing parts from reference TRBV18 and TRBJ1-2): NAGVMQNPRHLVRRRGQEARLRCSPMKGHSHVYWYRQLPEEGLKFMVYLQKENIIDESGMPKERFSAEFPKEGPSILRIQQVVRGDSAAYFCASSPIGARQSYGYTFGSGTRLTVV.

This clone was found a few times. V is TRBV18 and J is TRBJ2-3; 7 positions agree with TRBD1. The CDR3 sequence is 15 residues long. The V gene end was trimmed by 3 bases and the J gene end by 0 bases; junction bases not matched to a gene: 3. Germline CDR1 and CDR2: KGHSH and LQKENI. CDR3: CASSPTTGSTDTQYF. Here the CDR3 DNA reads TGTGCCAGCTCACCCACGACAGGGAGCACAGATACGCAGTATTTT. Using reference TRBV18 and TRBJ2-3 for the parts outside the CDR3, the full variable domain is NAGVMQNPRHLVRRRGQEARLRCSPMKGHSHVYWYRQLPEEGLKFMVYLQKENIIDESGMPKERFSAEFPKEGPSILRIQQVVRGDSAAYFCASSPTTGSTDTQYFGPGTRLTVL.

The chain employs TRBV4-3 and TRBJ2-3, with 12 bases lining up with TRBD1. Germline-derived CDR1 and CDR2 are LGHNA and YSLEER. Losses at the gene ends were 1 base for V and 3 bases for J; bases not matched to a gene: 5. The CDR3 is 17 residues long. In DNA, the CDR3 is TGCGCCAGCAGCCAAGCCCCGGGACAGGGGGCAACAGATACGCAGTATTTT. It specifies CASSQAPGQGATDTQYF.

This chain links TRBV5-1 with TRBJ2-7, with a possible D match to TRBD1 (5 bases). The CDR3 covers 12 residues. Trimming shortened V by 4 bases and J by 3 bases, and 8 bases separated the two germline ends. Germline CDR1 and CDR2: SGHRS and YFSETQ. CDR3 sequence: CASSADSYEQYF. The CDR3 coding sequence is TGCGCCAGCAGCGCCGACAGCTACGAGCAGTACTTC.

This clone was recorded a few times. The chain links TRBV7-9 to TRBJ1-2, with D unresolved. The germline V gene has CDR1 SEHNR and CDR2 FQNEAQ (reference sequence). CDR3 length: 13 amino acids. Between the trimmed V and J ends, which lost 8 bases and 0 bases, there was a span of 10 bases. CDR3 sequence reads: CASAREANYGYTF. CDR3 nucleotides: TGTGCCAGCGCCCGGGAGGCTAACTATGGCTACACCTTC.

This clone was detected once. The chain recombines TRBV9 with TRBJ1-1, with 10 bases matching TRBD1. Germline V CDR1 and CDR2: SGDLS, YYNGEE. J gave up 7 bases and V 0 bases, and 12 bases lay outside the gene matches. CDR3 length equals 17 residues. Here the CDR3 DNA reads TGTGCCAGCAGCGTAGGTCCCCCGGACAGGGGGGAGGTTGAAGCTTTCTTT. Protein: CASSVGPPDRGEVEAFF.

The V gene is TRBV6-4, the J gene TRBJ1-2, with 10 positions matching TRBD1. Trimming cost V 4 bases and J 2 bases; bases outside gene matches: 1. Per the germline V gene, CDR1 is MRHNA and CDR2 is SNTAGT. The CDR3 totals 14 residues. CDR3 in DNA: TGTGCCAGCAGTGTGGACAGGGGGAACTATGGCTACACCTTC. Translation: CASSVDRGNYGYTF.

The V call is TRBV9, the J call TRBJ2-2; 8 positions match TRBD1. Germline V gene sequence: CDR1 SGDLS, CDR2 YYNGEE. This CDR3 has 15 residues. V lost 2 bases to trimming and J lost 4 bases; unmatched junction nucleotides: 4. The CDR3 reads CASSVGTGITGELFF. The CDR3 DNA sequence: TGTGCCAGCAGCGTCGGGACAGGTATCACCGGGGAGCTGTTTTTT.

The gene calls are TRBV11-2 and TRBJ2-3; D not resolved. The V end was cut by 1 base, the J end by 5 bases, with 10 bases between. In germline, CDR1 is SGHAT, CDR2 FQNNGV. This CDR3 comprises 14 residues. DNA for the CDR3: TGTGCCAGCAGCTTAGGAGGTAGGCGAGATACGCAGTATTTT. Amino acid sequence: CASSLGGRRDTQYF.

This chain connects TRBV2 to TRBJ2-7; D possibly corresponds to TRBD2 (6 bases). V lost 1 base and J 4 bases, leaving 14 bases between the germline ends. The germline V gene has CDR1 SNHLY and CDR2 FYNNEI. The CDR3 has 15 residues. The CDR3 DNA reads as TGTGCCAGCAGTGAAGGGGGCGGGGTGGCTTACGAGCAGTACTTC. This codes for CASSEGGGVAYEQYF.

The V gene is TRBV5-1, the J gene TRBJ2-1, with D perhaps matching TRBD2 (7 bases). The germline V and J ends were trimmed by 5 bases and 8 bases, with 20 bases remaining between them. The CDR3 contains 15 residues. Germline-derived CDR1 and CDR2 are SGHRS and YFSETQ. This CDR3 reads CASRETGTRGDEQFF. The CDR3 nucleotides are TGCGCCAGCAGAGAGACCGGGACACGGGGGGATGAGCAGTTCTTC.

V and J are TRBV28 and TRBJ1-5; D possibly corresponds to TRBD1 (5 bases). The germline gives CDR1 MDHEN, CDR2 SYDVKM. The CDR3 loop spans 14 amino acids. Trimming removed 8 bases at V and 5 bases at J, with 16 bases between. As DNA, the CDR3 is TGTGCCAGCTTTCCGTCGCGGGGGGATCAGCCCCAGCATTTT. It encodes CASFPSRGDQPQHF.

The V and J genes are TRBV7-2 and TRBJ1-5; D gene unclear. Trimming stripped 3 bases from V and 0 bases from J, with 12 bases between. From germline, CDR1 is SGHTA and CDR2 FQGNSA. The CDR3 runs 16 residues. The CDR3 sequence: CASSFGREYSNQPQHF. DNA of the CDR3: TGTGCCAGCAGCTTTGGACGGGAGTATAGCAATCAGCCCCAGCATTTT.

The CDR3 DNA sequence: TGTGCCAGCAGCGGTGGAGGGAACAATCAGCCCCAGCATTTT. This translates into CASSGGGNNQPQHF. The genes are TRBV28 and TRBJ1-5; unclear D gene. CDR3 length: 14 residues. Germline V gives CDR1 MDHEN, CDR2 SYDVKM. The V end was cut by 6 bases, the J end by 3 bases, with 12 bases between. The entire variable domain, with the rest obtained from reference TRBV28 and TRBJ1-5, is as follows: DVKVTQSSRYLVKRTGEKVFLECVQDMDHENMFWYRQDPGLGLRLIYFSYDVKMKEKGDIPEGYSVSREKKERFSLILESASTNQTSMYLCASSGGGNNQPQHFGDGTRLSIL.

The chain recombines TRBV19 with TRBJ1-5; 7 nucleotides line up with TRBD1. Trimming took 5 bases from V and 1 from J; bases not matched to a gene: 5. The CDR3 covers 15 residues. Germline V CDR1 and CDR2: LNHDA, SQIVND (reference sequence). CDR3 loop: CASSATGESNQPQHF. For the CDR3, the DNA is TGTGCCAGTAGTGCTACAGGGGAGAGCAATCAGCCCCAGCATTTT.

J is TRBJ2-6 and V is TRBV7-9; 8 bases align to TRBD1. Germline V lookup: CDR1 SEHNR, CDR2 FQNEAQ (reference sequence). The J segment lost 0 bases and the V segment lost 5 bases, leaving 6 bases of the junction unmatched. The CDR3 is made up of 17 amino acids. The CDR3 reads CASSLGQGISGANVLTF. The DNA of the CDR3 is TGTGCCAGCAGCCTTGGACAGGGTATCTCTGGGGCCAACGTCCTGACTTTC.

The chain recombines TRBV6-1 with TRBJ1-1, with a weak D call TRBD1 (6 bases). The germline CDR1 and CDR2 sequences are MNHNS and SASEGT. The V end lost 7 bases, the J end lost 5 bases, and 11 bases lay between the germline ends. This CDR3 has 12 residues. In DNA form, the CDR3 reads TGTGCCAGCACTCAAGGGGGTACTGAAGCTTTCTTT. Translating it yields CASTQGGTEAFF.

The rearrangement joins TRBV6-5 to TRBJ1-5; 9 positions agree with TRBD1. The CDR3 contains 14 residues. V gave up 6 bases and J gave up 5 bases; unmatched junction bases: 5. Looked up from germline, CDR1 is MNHEY and CDR2 is SVGAGI. The CDR3 nucleotides are TGTGCCAGCAGGAAGGGACAGGGCCATCAGCCCCAGCATTTT. It is translated as CASRKGQGHQPQHF.

This chain links TRBV5-6 with TRBJ1-2, with 9 bases identical to TRBD1. The junction had 12 bases not matched to a gene; V was cut back by 5 bases and J by 7 bases. The CDR3 runs to 15 residues. Germline loops: CDR1 SGHDT, CDR2 YYEEEE. The CDR3 loop reads CASRTPGQGVSGYTF. For the CDR3, the DNA is TGTGCCAGCAGAACACCGGGACAGGGAGTAAGTGGCTACACCTTC.

V and J are TRBV11-3 and TRBJ1-3; D unresolved. V gave up 5 bases and J gave up 0 bases, with 26 bases separating them. There are 20 residues in the CDR3. Germline V CDR1 and CDR2: SGHNT, YENEEA. The CDR3 coding sequence is TGTGCCAGCAGCCCGGGTGACGGGGAACCCTGCTATACCTCTGGAAACACCATATATTTT. Protein sequence: CASSPGDGEPCYTSGNTIYF.

V and J are TRBV19 and TRBJ1-5; 7 nucleotides agree with TRBD1. Trimming at V came to 3 bases and at J to 4 bases, leaving 9 bases not matched to a gene. The length of the CDR3 is 16 residues. Looked up from germline, CDR1 is LNHDA and CDR2 is SQIVND (reference sequence). The CDR3 DNA reads as TGTGCCAGTAGTATTACCCGACAGGGCCGTAATCAGCCCCAGCATTTT. As protein: CASSITRQGRNQPQHF.

V and J are TRBV29-1 and TRBJ1-1; 11 nucleotides match TRBD1. This CDR3 has 13 residues. V lost 6 bases to trimming and J lost 5 bases; unmatched junction nucleotides: 5. In germline, CDR1 is SQVTM, CDR2 ANQGSEA. The CDR3 DNA reads TGCAGCGTCCGGACAGGGGGCGATACTGAAGCTTTCTTT. It yields the protein CSVRTGGDTEAFF.

The chain links TRBV5-1 to TRBJ1-2; D is unclear. This CDR3 is 12 amino acids long. Per the germline V gene, CDR1 is SGHRS and CDR2 is YFSETQ. The ends were cut back, 4 bases at V and 2 bases at J, with 6 bases in the middle. The CDR3 sequence is CASSPQNYGYTF. Written as DNA, the CDR3 is TGCGCCAGCAGCCCGCAGAACTATGGCTACACCTTC.

For this clone: Relative to the germline gene, one junction end is altered; a read error may explain this. The chain joins TRBV7-7 to TRBJ2-7; possible D gene TRBD1, 6 bases. CDR1 is SSHAT, CDR2 FNYEAQ, per germline (reference sequence). The CDR3 covers 14 residues. The CDR3 bases are TGTGCTAGCAGTCGGCAGGGGAGATTCAACGAGCAGTACTTC. Translating it yields CASSRQGRFNEQYF. Complete variable domain (other parts from reference TRBV7-7 and TRBJ2-7): GAGVSQSPRYKVTKRGQDVTLRCDPISSHATLYWYQQALGQGPEFLTYFNYEAQPDKSGLPSDRFSAERPEGSISTLTIQRTEQRDSAMYRCASSRQGRFNEQYFGPGTRLTVT.